This T cell receptor (beta chain) was sequenced for a study of shared clonotypes between healthy human individuals. Study as a whole: Each donor's CD8 memory used one plate, CD8 naive two, each CD4 subset three.

Germline values: CDR1 SEHNR, CDR2 FQNEAQ (reference sequence). There are 16 residues in the CDR3. V lost 5 bases to trimming and J lost 1 base; unmatched junction nucleotides: 11. Sequencing used immunoSEQ multiplex PCR; TCRdb keeps in-frame clones, though not all of them. In the table there are approximately 500,000 clones, about 95% of which are singletons. Donors were Caucasian adults residing in Nashville, Tennessee, USA. The sample consisted of naive CD4+ T cells sorted from blood. Subset defined: CD45RA+ positively selected. This chain links TRBV7-9 with TRBJ2-7, with 7 bases that match TRBD1. The TCR comes from a woman in her thirties in good health. CDR3: CASSPKPTGKSYEQYF. CDR3 nucleotides: TGTGCCAGCAGCCCCAAGCCGACAGGGAAATCCTACGAGCAGTACTTC.